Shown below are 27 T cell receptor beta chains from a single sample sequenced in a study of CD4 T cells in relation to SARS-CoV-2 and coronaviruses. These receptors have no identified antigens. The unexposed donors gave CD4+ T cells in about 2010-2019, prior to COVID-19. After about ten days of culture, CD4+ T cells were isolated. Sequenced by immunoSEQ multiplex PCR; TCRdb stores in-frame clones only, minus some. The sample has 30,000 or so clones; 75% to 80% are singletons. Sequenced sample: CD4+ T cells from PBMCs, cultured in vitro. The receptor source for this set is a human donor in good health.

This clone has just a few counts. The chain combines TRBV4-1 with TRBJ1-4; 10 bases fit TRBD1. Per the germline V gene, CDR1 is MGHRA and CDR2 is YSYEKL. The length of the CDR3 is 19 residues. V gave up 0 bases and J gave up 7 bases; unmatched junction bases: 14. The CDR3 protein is CASSQDTRQGALSSEKLFF. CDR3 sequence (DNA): TGCGCCAGCAGCCAAGATACACGACAGGGGGCTTTGTCTAGTGAAAAACTGTTTTTT.

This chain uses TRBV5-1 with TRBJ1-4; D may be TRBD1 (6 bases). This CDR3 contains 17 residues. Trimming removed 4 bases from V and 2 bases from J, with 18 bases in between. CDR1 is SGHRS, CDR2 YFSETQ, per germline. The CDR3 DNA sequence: TGCGCCAGCAGCGGTGGGAGGCAGGGGCCGACTAATGAAAAACTGTTTTTT. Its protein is CASSGGRQGPTNEKLFF.

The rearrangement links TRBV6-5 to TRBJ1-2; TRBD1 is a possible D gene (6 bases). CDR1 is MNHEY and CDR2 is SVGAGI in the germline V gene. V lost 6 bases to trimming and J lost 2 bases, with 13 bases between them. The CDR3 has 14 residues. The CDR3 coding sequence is TGTGCCAGCAGAGACATACAGGGAAACTATGGCTACACCTTC. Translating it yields CASRDIQGNYGYTF.

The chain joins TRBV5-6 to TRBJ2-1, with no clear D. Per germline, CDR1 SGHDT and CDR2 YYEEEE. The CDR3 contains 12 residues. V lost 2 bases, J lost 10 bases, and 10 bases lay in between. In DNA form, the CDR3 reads TGTGCCAGCAGCTTATTCGAGTGGGAGCAGTTCTTC. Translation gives CASSLFEWEQFF.

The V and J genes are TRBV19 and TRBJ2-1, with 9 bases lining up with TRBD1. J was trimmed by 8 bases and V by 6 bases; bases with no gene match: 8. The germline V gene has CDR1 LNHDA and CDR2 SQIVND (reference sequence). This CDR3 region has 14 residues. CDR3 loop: CASSYRGRGDEQFF. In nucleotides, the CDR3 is TGTGCCAGTAGCTACAGGGGGCGCGGCGATGAGCAGTTCTTC.

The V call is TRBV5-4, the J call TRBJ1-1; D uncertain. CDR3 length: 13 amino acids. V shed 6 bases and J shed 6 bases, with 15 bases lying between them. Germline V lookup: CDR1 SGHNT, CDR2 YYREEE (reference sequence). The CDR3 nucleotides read TGTGCCAGCACTCCGGAAGTAGTCGCTGAAGCTTTCTTT. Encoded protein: CASTPEVVAEAFF.

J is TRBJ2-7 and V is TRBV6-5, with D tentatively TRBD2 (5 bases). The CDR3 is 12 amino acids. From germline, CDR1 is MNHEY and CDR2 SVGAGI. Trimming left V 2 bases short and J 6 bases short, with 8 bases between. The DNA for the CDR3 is TGTGCCAGCAGTTACGCCGAGGGCGAGCAGTACTTC. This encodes CASSYAEGEQYF.

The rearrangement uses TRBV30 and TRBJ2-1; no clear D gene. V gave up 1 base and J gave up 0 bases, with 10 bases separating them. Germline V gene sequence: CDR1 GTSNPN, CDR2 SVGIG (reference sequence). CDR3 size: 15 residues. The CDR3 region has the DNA TGTGCCTGGAGTGAACCGACGGACTCCTACAATGAGCAGTTCTTC. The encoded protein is CAWSEPTDSYNEQFF.

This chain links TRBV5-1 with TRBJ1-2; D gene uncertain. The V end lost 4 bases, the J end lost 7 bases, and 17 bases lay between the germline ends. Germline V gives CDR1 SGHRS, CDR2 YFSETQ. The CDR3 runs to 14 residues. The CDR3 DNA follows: TGCGCCAGCAGCCCAGAGGTCACTTCTGGTGGCTACACCTTC. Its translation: CASSPEVTSGGYTF. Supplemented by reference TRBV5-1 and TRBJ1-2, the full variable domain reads KAGVTQTPRYLIKTRGQQVTLSCSPISGHRSVSWYQQTPGQGLQFLFEYFSETQRNKGNFPGRFSGRQFSNSRSEMNVSTLELGDSALYLCASSPEVTSGGYTFGSGTRLTVV.

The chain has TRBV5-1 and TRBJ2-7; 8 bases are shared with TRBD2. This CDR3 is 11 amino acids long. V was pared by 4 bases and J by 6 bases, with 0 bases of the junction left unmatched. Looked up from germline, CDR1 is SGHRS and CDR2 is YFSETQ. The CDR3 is CASSAGGEQYF. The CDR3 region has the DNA TGCGCCAGCAGCGCGGGAGGCGAGCAGTACTTC.

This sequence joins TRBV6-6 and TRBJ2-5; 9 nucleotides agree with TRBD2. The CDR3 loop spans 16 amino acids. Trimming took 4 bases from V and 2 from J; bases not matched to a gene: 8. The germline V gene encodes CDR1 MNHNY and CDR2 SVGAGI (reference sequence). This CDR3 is CASSFILAGGQETQYF. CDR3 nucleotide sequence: TGTGCCAGCAGTTTCATACTAGCGGGTGGGCAAGAGACCCAGTACTTC.

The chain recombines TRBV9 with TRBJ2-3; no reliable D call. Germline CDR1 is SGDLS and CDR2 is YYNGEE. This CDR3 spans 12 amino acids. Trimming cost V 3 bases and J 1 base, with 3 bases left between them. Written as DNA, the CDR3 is TGTGCCAGCAGCGCCCGCACAGATACGCAGTATTTT. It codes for CASSARTDTQYF.

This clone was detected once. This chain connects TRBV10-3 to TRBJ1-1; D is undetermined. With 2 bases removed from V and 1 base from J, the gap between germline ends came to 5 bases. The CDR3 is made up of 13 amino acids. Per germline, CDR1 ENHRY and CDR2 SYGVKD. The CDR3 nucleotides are TGTGCCATCAGTGAGAACGGGAACACTGAAGCTTTCTTT. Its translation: CAISENGNTEAFF.

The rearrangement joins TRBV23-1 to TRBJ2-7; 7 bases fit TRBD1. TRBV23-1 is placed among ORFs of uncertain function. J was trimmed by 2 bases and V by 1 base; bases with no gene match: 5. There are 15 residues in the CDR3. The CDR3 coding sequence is TGCGCCAGCAGTCAATTCGACAGGGCGGCCTACGAGCAGTACTTC. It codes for CASSQFDRAAYEQYF.

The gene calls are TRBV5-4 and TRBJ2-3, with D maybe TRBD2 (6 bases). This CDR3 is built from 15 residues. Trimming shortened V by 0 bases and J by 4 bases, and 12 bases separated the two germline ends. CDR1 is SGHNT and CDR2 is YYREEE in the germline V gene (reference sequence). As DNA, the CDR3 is TGTGCCAGCAGCTTGGGTCTGGGGGGAGCAGATACGCAGTATTTT. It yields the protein CASSLGLGGADTQYF.

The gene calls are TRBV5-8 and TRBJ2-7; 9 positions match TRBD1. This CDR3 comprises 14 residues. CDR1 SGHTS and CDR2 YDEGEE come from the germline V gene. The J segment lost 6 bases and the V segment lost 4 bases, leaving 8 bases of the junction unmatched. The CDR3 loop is CASSLRQGVVEQYF. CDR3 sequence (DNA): TGTGCCAGCAGCCTTCGACAGGGGGTGGTCGAGCAGTACTTC.

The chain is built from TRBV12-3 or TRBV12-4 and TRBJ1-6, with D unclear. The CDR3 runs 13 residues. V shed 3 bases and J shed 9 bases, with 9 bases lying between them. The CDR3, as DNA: TGTGCCAGCAGTTTCAACATCGGTTCACCCCTCCACTTT. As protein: CASSFNIGSPLHF.

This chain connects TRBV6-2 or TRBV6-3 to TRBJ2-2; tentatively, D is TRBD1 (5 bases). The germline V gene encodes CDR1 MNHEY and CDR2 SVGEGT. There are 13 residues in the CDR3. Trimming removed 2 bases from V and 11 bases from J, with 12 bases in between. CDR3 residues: CASSYGRQGELFF. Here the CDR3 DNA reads TGTGCCAGCAGTTACGGGCGGCAGGGTGAGCTGTTTTTT.

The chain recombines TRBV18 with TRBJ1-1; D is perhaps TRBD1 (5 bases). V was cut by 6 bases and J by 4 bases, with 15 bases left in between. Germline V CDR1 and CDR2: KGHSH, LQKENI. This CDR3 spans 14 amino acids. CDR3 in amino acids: CASSLREGGTEAFF. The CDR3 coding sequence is TGTGCCAGCTCCCTCAGGGAAGGTGGCACTGAAGCTTTCTTT.

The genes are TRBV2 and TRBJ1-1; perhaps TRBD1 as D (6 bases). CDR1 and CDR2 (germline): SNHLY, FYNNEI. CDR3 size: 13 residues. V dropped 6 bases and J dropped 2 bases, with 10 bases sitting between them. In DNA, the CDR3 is TGTGCCAGCAGACAGGACAGAAACACTGAAGCTTTCTTT. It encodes CASRQDRNTEAFF.

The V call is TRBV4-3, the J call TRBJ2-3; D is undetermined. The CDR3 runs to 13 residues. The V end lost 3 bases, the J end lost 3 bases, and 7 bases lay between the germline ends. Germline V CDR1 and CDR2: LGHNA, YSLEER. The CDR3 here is CASSQGHTDTQYF. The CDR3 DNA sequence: TGCGCCAGCAGCCAGGGTCATACAGATACGCAGTATTTT.

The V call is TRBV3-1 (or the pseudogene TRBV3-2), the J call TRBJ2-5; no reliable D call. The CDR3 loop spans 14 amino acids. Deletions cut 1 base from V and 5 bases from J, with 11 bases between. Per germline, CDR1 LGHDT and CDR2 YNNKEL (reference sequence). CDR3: CASSQVNRFETQYF. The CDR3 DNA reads TGTGCCAGCAGCCAAGTGAATCGATTCGAGACCCAGTACTTC.

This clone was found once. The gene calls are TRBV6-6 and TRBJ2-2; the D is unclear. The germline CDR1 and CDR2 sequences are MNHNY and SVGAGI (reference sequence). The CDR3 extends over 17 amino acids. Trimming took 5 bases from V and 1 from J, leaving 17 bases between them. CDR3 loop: CASSPYGSKGNTGELFF. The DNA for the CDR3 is TGTGCCAGCAGTCCCTACGGTAGCAAGGGGAACACCGGGGAGCTGTTTTTT.

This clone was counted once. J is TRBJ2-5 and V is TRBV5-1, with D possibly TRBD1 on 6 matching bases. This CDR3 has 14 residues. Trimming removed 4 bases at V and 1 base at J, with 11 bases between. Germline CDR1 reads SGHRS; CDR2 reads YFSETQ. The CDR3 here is CASSIGQLQETQYF. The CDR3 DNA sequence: TGCGCCAGCAGCATCGGACAGCTCCAAGAGACCCAGTACTTC.

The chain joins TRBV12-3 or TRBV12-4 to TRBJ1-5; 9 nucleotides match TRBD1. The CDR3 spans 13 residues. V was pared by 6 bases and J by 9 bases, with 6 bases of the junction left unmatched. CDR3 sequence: CASSGTGRVPQHF. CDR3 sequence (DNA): TGTGCCAGCAGCGGGACAGGGCGGGTGCCCCAGCATTTT.

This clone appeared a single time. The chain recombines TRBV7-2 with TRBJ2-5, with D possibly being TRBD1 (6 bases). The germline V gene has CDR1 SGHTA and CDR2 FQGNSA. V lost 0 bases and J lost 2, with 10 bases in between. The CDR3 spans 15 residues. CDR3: CASSLAFQGQETQYF. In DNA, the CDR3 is TGTGCCAGCAGCTTAGCATTCCAGGGGCAAGAGACCCAGTACTTC.

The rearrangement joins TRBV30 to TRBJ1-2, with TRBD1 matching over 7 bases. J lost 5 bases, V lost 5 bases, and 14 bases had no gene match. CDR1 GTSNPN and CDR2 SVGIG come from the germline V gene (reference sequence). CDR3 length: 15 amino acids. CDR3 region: CAWDAGDRVNYGYTF. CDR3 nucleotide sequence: TGTGCCTGGGACGCCGGGGACAGAGTAAATTATGGCTACACCTTC. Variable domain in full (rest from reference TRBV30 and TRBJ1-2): SQTIHQWPATLVQPVGSPLSLECTVEGTSNPNLYWYRQAAGRGLQLLFYSVGIGQISSEVPQNLSASRPQDRQFILSSKKLLLSDSGFYLCAWDAGDRVNYGYTFGSGTRLTVV.